This entry features one TCR beta chain sequence. This sample stems from a study of T cell responses to AZD1222 COVID-19 vaccine. Assay: immunoSEQ multiplex PCR; the TCRdb copy retains only in-frame clones and omits some. The table shows 150,000 to 200,000 clones, with less than 95% occurring only once. V was trimmed by 6 bases and J by 2 bases, leaving 7 bases between them. The CDR3 sequence is 13 residues long. Per germline, CDR1 KGHDR and CDR2 SFDVKD. The TCR was taken from an adult in good health. This chain connects TRBV24-1 to TRBJ1-5; D uncertain. The sample in question was peripheral blood, obtained on day 0 of AZD1222 vaccination. The CDR3 sequence is CATSSAGNQPQHF. The DNA of the CDR3 is TGTGCCACCAGTTCCGCAGGCAATCAGCCCCAGCATTTT.